This T cell receptor beta chain was sequenced during a study of blood T cell repertoires in COVID-19. The overall study: The study drew acute and convalescent COVID-19 samples from the United States, Italy and Spain.

CDR1 is LNHDA and CDR2 is SQIVND in the germline V gene (reference sequence). Trimming shortened V by 1 base and J by 6 bases, and 13 bases separated the two germline ends. This CDR3 is 15 amino acids long. In the authors' methods: Using reference gene primer amplification, nucleated cell counts were estimated. Method: immunoSEQ multiplex PCR; TCRdb's copy keeps in-frame clones and lacks some. The V and J calls and the clone size are those of that table, but D and trimming were determined from the DNA. The table lists about 110,000 clones, over 60% of them singletons. The sample consisted of peripheral blood. The receptor was isolated from a woman older than 75 with acute or convalescent COVID-19. This chain uses TRBV19 with TRBJ2-1, with D tentatively TRBD1 (6 bases). CDR3 region: CASSIVGLGGNEQFF. The DNA of the CDR3 is TGTGCCAGTAGTATAGTAGGGCTAGGGGGCAATGAGCAGTTCTTC.